Presented here are 3 T cell receptor beta chains from one specimen sequenced in a study of T cell clones after liver transplantation. Only in-frame clones appear in the TCRdb table, and some are missing; sequencing was by immunoSEQ multiplex PCR. The sample has tens of thousands of clones, 80% seen once. Sequences were derived from CD4+ T cells from blood, sampled 12 months after liver transplant. The receptors here all came from a human patient who received a liver transplant. Some T cells may be the graft donor's.

The CDR3 nucleotides are TGTGCCAGCAGCTACAAGGGGCCTGCAACTAATGAAAAACTGTTTTTT. Translation gives CASSYKGPATNEKLFF. The gene calls are TRBV5-6 and TRBJ1-4, with D possibly TRBD1 on 5 matching bases. V was pared by 3 bases and J by 0 bases, with 12 bases between. Looked up from germline, CDR1 is SGHDT and CDR2 is YYEEEE. This CDR3 is 16 amino acids long.

This clone turned up a few times. The rearrangement joins TRBV29-1 to TRBJ2-5; D is tentatively TRBD1 or TRBD2 (5 bases each). The V end was cut by 4 bases, the J end by 5 bases, with 11 bases between. Germline CDR1 reads SQVTM; CDR2 reads ANQGSEA. CDR3 length equals 12 residues. The CDR3 DNA sequence: TGCAGCGTTGTGTGGGGGAAGGAGACCCAGTACTTC. It encodes CSVVWGKETQYF.

This clone has only a few counts. This chain joins TRBV7-8 and TRBJ2-1; D might be TRBD2 (6 bases). CDR1 is SGHVS and CDR2 is FQNEAQ in the germline V gene. V gave up 7 bases and J gave up 0 bases, with 22 bases separating them. The CDR3 has 18 residues. The DNA of the CDR3 is TGTGCCAGCAATTACGATTGGGGACTCAAGAGCTCCTACAATGAGCAGTTCTTC. It specifies CASNYDWGLKSSYNEQFF.